Reported below is one T cell receptor (beta chain). Generated by immunoSEQ multiplex PCR, the TCRdb table keeps only in-frame clones and is missing some. The table includes about 210,000 clones, around 83% detected once. The record originates from a study of blood T cell repertoires in COVID-19. The V and J ends lost 2 bases and 4 bases respectively, with 6 bases between them. There are 12 residues in the CDR3. Germline V lookup: CDR1 WSHSY, CDR2 SAAADI. The chain uses TRBV10-2 and TRBJ2-7; D is unclear. The sample comprised peripheral blood. This TCR derives from a woman aged 45-65 years with acute or convalescent COVID-19. CDR3 DNA sequence: TGCGCCAGCAGTGAGGCTAATTACGAGCAGTACTTC. Translating it yields CASSEANYEQYF.